This T cell receptor (beta chain) is from a study of CD8+CD57+ T cells in acquired aplastic anemia. Regarding the study as a whole: Patients and controls were found to share over 25 CD8+ CDR3 sequences.

Investigators profiled TCR beta VDJ and CDR3 from genomic DNA template. Using its own MiXCR run on the reads, TCRdb lists one record per CDR3 protein. The sample consists of 150,000 to 200,000 distinct CDR3 sequences, around 48% of them appearing once. Germline values: CDR1 LNHDA, CDR2 SQIVND (reference sequence). The CDR3 loop spans 15 amino acids. V was clipped by 6 bases and J by 5 bases, with 16 bases between them. All sequencing subjects had displayed CD8+CD57+ cell expansion on flow cytometry. Note on this clonotype: Its specificity is not known.

This receptor was identified in a human donor with aplastic anemia. The chain is built from TRBV19 and TRBJ2-2; possibly TRBD1 for D (6 bases). Sample: sorted CD4+, CD8+, or CD8+CD57+ T cells (not recorded which) from PBMCs. The CDR3 loop is CASRPQGFGTGELFF. The CDR3 coding sequence is TGTGCCAGTAGACCTCAGGGGTTCGGGACCGGGGAGCTGTTTTTT.